This T cell receptor beta chain was sequenced during a study of blood T cells in healthy people across ages (dated by TCRdb to 2015 to 2017). Concerning the study at large: Template switching captured roughly one uniquely barcoded TCR beta cDNA molecule per two T cells in model experiments. The study measured age-related changes in TCR beta repertoire diversity using deep sequencing normalized with unique cDNA molecular identifiers. Donors were grouped into four age groups: young (average roughly 17 years), middle-aged (39), aged (around 56) and long-lived (approximately 82). Two additional independent replicas of 1 million unique cDNA reads from the same blood draw were analyzed for two donors (one aged 18 to 30 and one aged 80 or older). To avoid experimental bias, donors of different ages were distributed randomly across sequencing lanes.

A note on this clonotype: Its antigen remains unidentified. No base qualities exist here, and no much larger clone lies one base off it.

Findings and caveats that apply to the study as a whole: Total diversity estimates from one million sequenced T cells were considered lower bounds and underestimates. The long-lived group showed more naive CD4+ T cells, fewer expanded clones and increased TCR diversity than the aged group, suggesting age selection. Because donor CMV infection status was unknown, age-related changes in expanded clonotypes were potentially confounded. There was a strong correlation between observed TCR beta diversity and the percentage of naive T cells measured by flow cytometry. As age increased, observed TCR beta diversity per million T cells dropped in a roughly linear way, and a significant reduction was already evident by age approximately 40. Conclusive comparison of naive and antigen-experienced compartments was prevented by the profiling of bulk unsorted PBMCs.

The protocol used for the library was 5' RACE. A second PCR of 7 to 11 cycles was run with a J-beta primer mix and a sample-barcoded 5' primer. Each TCR beta cDNA molecule received a unique molecular identifier from a template-switch 5' adaptor carrying 12 random nucleotides. Each sample yielded at least 2.5 million CDR3-containing paired-end reads. The Mint cDNA synthesis kit, primed by a TRBC-specific oligonucleotide, was used to synthesize first-strand cDNA from all RNA. Following uracil-DNA glycosylase treatment, a first 18-cycle PCR with universal primers M1SS and BC2_uni_R was performed on all cDNA. In the original analysis: Normalization of each sample was performed by random selection of 1 million high-quality reads, each carrying a distinct molecular identifier. Instead of being binned into consensus sequences, reads that shared molecular identifiers were thrown out. MiTCR, set to a Q25 quality threshold and the strictest error-elimination algorithm, was used for CDR3 identification, clonotype clustering and error correction. A nonparametric unseen species model with Euler transformation was used to estimate lower-bound total TCR beta diversity. Through fastp at Q25 and MiXCR, TCRdb rebuilt clones from the public reads, retaining in-frame beta chains. Rows merge per CDR3 protein into single entries with the most common DNA and genes. The authors' filters were not applied to this entry. The sample profile shows fewer than 2 million distinct CDR3 sequences; approximately 39% of them were found once. 20% to 25% of the sample is in the top ten clones.

The CDR3 runs 12 residues from the cysteine to the phenylalanine. Just CDR3 DNA is preserved here, 36 bases in frame from base 1. CDR1 and CDR2 were assigned from the germline V gene (reference sequence) as GTSNPN and SVGIG. Deletion took 4 bases off V and 8 bases off J, with a span of 12 bases between the germline ends. The 40 or so donors, aged 6 to 90 years, were systemically healthy Caucasian individuals from Russia. Each donor gave around 9.5 milliliters of peripheral blood, collected into EDTA-treated Vacutainer tubes. Ficoll-Paque density-gradient centrifugation was used to isolate PBMCs, with at least 6.5 million obtained per sample. Trizol reagent was used to extract total RNA from the PBMCs, yielding at least 5.5 micrograms per sample. For every donor, flow cytometry on a PBMC aliquot measured the percentage of naive CD45RAhigh/CD27high T cells.

Sequencing input: blood. This chain joins TRBV30 to TRBJ2-1; perhaps TRBD2 is the D gene, with 5 bases matching. This sequence was found in a human donor in good health. The DNA sequence follows: TGTGCCTGGACGACTAAGTCGGATGAGCAGTTCTTC. It specifies CAWTTKSDEQFF.